The 5 T cell receptor beta chains below were found in one sample sequenced in a study of T-cell memory formation after mild COVID-19. TCRdb reprocessed the 5' RACE reads via MiXCR and lists one record per CDR3 protein. The sample carries hundreds of thousands of distinct CDR3 sequences, 15% to 25% recorded once. The sequenced material came from PBMCs or a T cell subset sorted from them (not recorded which). These TCRs come from an adult woman who had mild COVID-19 (a few samples of this study predate the infection). Cell type and time point are not known.

This chain uses TRBV7-6 with TRBJ1-1; weak D call: TRBD1 (5 bases). Germline values: CDR1 SGHVS, CDR2 FNYEAQ. The V gene lost 4 bases and the J gene lost 0 bases, with 12 bases spanning the gap. This CDR3 comprises 15 residues. CDR3 DNA sequence: TGTGCCAGCAGCTCACAGTCAGGGCTGAACACTGAAGCTTTCTTT. Its translation is CASSSQSGLNTEAFF.

The genes are TRBV2 and TRBJ1-5; 10 bases align to TRBD1. The CDR3 has 14 residues. V was pared by 6 bases and J by 6 bases, with 5 bases of the junction left unmatched. The germline gives CDR1 SNHLY, CDR2 FYNNEI. The CDR3 DNA reads TGTGCCAGCAGCGGGGACAGGGGAGTTCAGCCCCAGCATTTT. It codes for CASSGDRGVQPQHF.

CDR3: CASSSYGLGPNYEQYF. CDR3 in DNA: TGTGCCAGCAGCAGTTACGGGCTGGGACCGAACTACGAGCAGTACTTC. The chain is built from TRBV6-5 and TRBJ2-7; D is perhaps TRBD1 or TRBD2 (5 bases each). The CDR3 is 16 residues long. From germline, CDR1 is MNHEY and CDR2 SVGAGI. V lost 6 bases and J lost 3, with 21 bases in between.

The genes are TRBV6-5 and TRBJ2-2; 9 bases map to TRBD2. After removal of 4 bases from V and 6 bases from J, the junction contained 12 bases not matched to a gene. This CDR3 has 17 amino acids. Germline V CDR1 and CDR2: MNHEY, SVGAGI. The CDR3 protein is CASSSPASGIEAGELFF. The CDR3 DNA is TGTGCCAGCAGTTCCCCAGCTAGCGGGATCGAGGCCGGGGAGCTGTTTTTT.

The V and J genes are TRBV7-2 and TRBJ1-6; D call uncertain. CDR1 and CDR2 (germline): SGHTA, FQGNSA. The CDR3 consists of 12 residues. V lost 5 bases, J lost 10 bases, and 9 bases lay in between. CDR3 in amino acids: CASSLFASPLHF. The CDR3 coding sequence is TGTGCCAGCAGCCTCTTTGCCTCACCCCTCCACTTT. Filled out from reference TRBV7-2 and TRBJ1-6, the complete variable domain reads GAGVSQSPSNKVTEKGKDVELRCDPISGHTALYWYRQSLGQGLEFLIYFQGNSAPDKSGLPSDRFSAERTGGSVSTLTIQRTQQEDSAVYLCASSLFASPLHFGNGTRLTVT.